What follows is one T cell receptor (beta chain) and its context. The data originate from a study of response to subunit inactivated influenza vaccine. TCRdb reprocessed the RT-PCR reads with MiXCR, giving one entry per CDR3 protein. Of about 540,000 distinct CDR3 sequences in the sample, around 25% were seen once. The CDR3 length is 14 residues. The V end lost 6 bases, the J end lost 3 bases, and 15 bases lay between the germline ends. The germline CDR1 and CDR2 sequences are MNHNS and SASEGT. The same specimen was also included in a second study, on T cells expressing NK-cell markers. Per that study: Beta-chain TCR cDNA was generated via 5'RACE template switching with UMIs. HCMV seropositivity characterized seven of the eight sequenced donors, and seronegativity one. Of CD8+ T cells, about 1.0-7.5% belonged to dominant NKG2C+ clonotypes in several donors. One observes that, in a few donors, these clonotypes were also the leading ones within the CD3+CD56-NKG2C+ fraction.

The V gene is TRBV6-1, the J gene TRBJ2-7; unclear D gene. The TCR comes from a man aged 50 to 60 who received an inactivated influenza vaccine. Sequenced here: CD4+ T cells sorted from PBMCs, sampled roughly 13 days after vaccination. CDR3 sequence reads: CASSPLGRVYEQYF. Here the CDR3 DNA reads TGTGCCAGCAGCCCCCTCGGTAGGGTCTACGAGCAGTACTTC.